A single sample gave rise to the 21 T cell receptor beta chains below, sequenced in a study of blood T cell repertoires in COVID-19. Some clones are missing from TCRdb's copy, which holds only in-frame ones; the method was immunoSEQ multiplex PCR. The sample has about 51,000 clones; around nine tenths are singletons. Specimen: peripheral blood. The receptors stem from a man in his sixties with acute or convalescent COVID-19.

The chain links TRBV5-1 to TRBJ2-1; 8 bases align to TRBD1. The J segment lost 2 bases and the V segment lost 2 bases, leaving 3 bases of the junction unmatched. CDR3 length: 15 amino acids. Germline CDR1 SGHRS, CDR2 YFSETQ. CDR3 bases: TGCGCCAGCAGCTTAACAGGGGGTACCTACAATGAGCAGTTCTTC. This gives the protein CASSLTGGTYNEQFF. Supplemented by reference TRBV5-1 and TRBJ2-1, the full variable domain reads KAGVTQTPRYLIKTRGQQVTLSCSPISGHRSVSWYQQTPGQGLQFLFEYFSETQRNKGNFPGRFSGRQFSNSRSEMNVSTLELGDSALYLCASSLTGGTYNEQFFGPGTRLTVL.

Here the CDR3 reads CASSQTISGGPPYEQYF. The DNA for the CDR3 is TGCGCCAGCAGCCAGACCATAAGCGGGGGGCCACCCTACGAGCAGTACTTC. The rearrangement uses TRBV4-3 and TRBJ2-7, with TRBD2 matching over 9 bases. The CDR3 has 17 residues. Germline V lookup: CDR1 LGHNA, CDR2 YSLEER. V lost 3 bases to trimming and J lost 2 bases; unmatched junction nucleotides: 11.

The chain joins TRBV11-3 to TRBJ2-7, with 14 bases that match TRBD2. Germline assignment: CDR1 SGHNT and CDR2 YENEEA. V dropped 5 bases and J dropped 0; count of bases not matched to a gene: 12. The CDR3 length is 19 residues. Here the CDR3 DNA reads TGTGCCAGCAGCAAGCCGCCGGGACTAGCGGGGGAGATCTCCTACGAGCAGTACTTC. Translating it yields CASSKPPGLAGEISYEQYF.

This sequence joins TRBV27 and TRBJ2-1; a possible D gene is TRBD1 (5 bases). The V end lost 1 base, the J end lost 2 bases, and 9 bases lay between the germline ends. The CDR3 extends over 15 amino acids. Looked up from germline, CDR1 is MNHEY and CDR2 is SMNVEV (reference sequence). The CDR3 loop is CASSLFSRAYNEQFF. CDR3 nucleotides: TGTGCCAGCAGTTTATTTTCCAGGGCCTACAATGAGCAGTTCTTC.

The chain links TRBV3-1 (or the pseudogene TRBV3-2) to TRBJ2-3; the D is unclear. This CDR3 is built from 15 residues. The V gene lost 4 bases and the J gene lost 1 base, with 12 bases spanning the gap. CDR1 and CDR2 (germline): LGHDT, YNNKEL (reference sequence). The CDR3 bases are TGTGCCAGCAGCCTCGACGGAGTACGCACAGATACGCAGTATTTT. The encoded protein is CASSLDGVRTDTQYF.

The J gene is TRBJ1-5, the V gene TRBV28; D is ambiguous. V was clipped by 6 bases and J by 0 bases, with 12 bases between them. Germline V lookup: CDR1 MDHEN, CDR2 SYDVKM. The CDR3 runs to 15 residues. The CDR3 sequence is CASSPERYSNQPQHF. CDR3 nucleotides: TGTGCCAGCAGCCCTGAGAGGTATAGCAATCAGCCCCAGCATTTT.

The V gene is TRBV27, the J gene TRBJ2-7, with D uncertain. Trimming left V 0 bases short and J 0 bases short, with 6 bases between. Germline V gene sequence: CDR1 MNHEY, CDR2 SMNVEV (reference sequence). CDR3 size: 14 residues. CDR3 in DNA: TGTGCCAGCAGTTTATCGGCTAGCTCCTACGAGCAGTACTTC. Amino acid sequence: CASSLSASSYEQYF.

The rearrangement links TRBV3-1 (or the pseudogene TRBV3-2) to TRBJ1-5; TRBD1 matches at 8 bases. CDR1 is LGHDT, CDR2 YNNKEL, per germline (reference sequence). The CDR3 length is 14 residues. The J segment lost 2 bases and the V segment lost 4 bases, leaving 1 base of the junction unmatched. Written as DNA, the CDR3 is TGTGCCAGCAGCCGGGGACAGGGCAATCAGCCCCAGCATTTT. This gives the protein CASSRGQGNQPQHF.

The V and J genes are TRBV4-1 and TRBJ2-7; 11 bases are shared with TRBD1. Germline CDR1 reads MGHRA; CDR2 reads YSYEKL. This CDR3 region has 18 residues. J gave up 1 base and V 5 bases, and 13 bases lay outside the gene matches. The CDR3 loop reads CASSSRGTGGPSSYEQYF. CDR3 in DNA: TGCGCCAGCAGCTCACGGGGGACAGGGGGTCCCTCATCCTACGAGCAGTACTTC.

The chain has TRBV19 and TRBJ1-1, with D hard to call. CDR3 length: 14 amino acids. The V end lost 4 bases, the J end lost 4 bases, and 13 bases lay between the germline ends. Germline lookup yields CDR1 LNHDA and CDR2 SQIVND (reference sequence). The CDR3: CASSTLAGSTEAFF. The CDR3, as DNA: TGTGCCAGTAGTACCCTGGCGGGAAGCACTGAAGCTTTCTTT.

This chain joins TRBV3-1 (or the pseudogene TRBV3-2) and TRBJ1-3; 8 nucleotides align to TRBD1. The germline V gene encodes CDR1 LGHDT and CDR2 YNNKEL (reference sequence). V lost 1 base to trimming and J lost 4 bases; unmatched junction nucleotides: 6. CDR3 length equals 16 residues. The CDR3 nucleotides are TGTGCCAGCAGCCAAGGGACAGGGAATTCGGGAAACACCATATATTTT. Translated, it gives CASSQGTGNSGNTIYF.

Comments on this clone: Germline is not matched at one junction end, which may reflect a read error. This chain joins TRBV28 and TRBJ2-7, with D maybe TRBD1 (5 bases). The length of the CDR3 is 15 residues. Looked up from germline, CDR1 is MDHEN and CDR2 is SYDVKM. For the CDR3, the DNA is TGTGCCAACAGTCAACGCATCAGGGAAGCCTACGAGCAGTACTTC. Its protein is CANSQRIREAYEQYF.

The chain employs TRBV27 and TRBJ1-3, with D hard to call. The CDR3 loop spans 13 amino acids. V was cut by 6 bases and J by 4 bases, with 10 bases left in between. From germline, CDR1 is MNHEY and CDR2 SMNVEV (reference sequence). The CDR3 protein is CASSREIGNTIYF. The CDR3 region has the DNA TGTGCCAGCAGCCGGGAGATAGGAAACACCATATATTTT.

The chain recombines TRBV15 with TRBJ1-1, with D possibly TRBD1 on 6 matching bases. Trimming shortened V by 0 bases and J by 5 bases, and 16 bases separated the two germline ends. Germline values: CDR1 LNHNV, CDR2 YYDKDF (reference sequence). The CDR3 loop spans 16 amino acids. CDR3: CATSRDLQGKGTEAFF. The CDR3 DNA follows: TGTGCCACCAGCAGAGATTTGCAGGGGAAGGGGACTGAAGCTTTCTTT.

V and J are TRBV9 and TRBJ2-2, with 8 bases identical to TRBD2. With V trimmed by 0 bases and J by 7 bases, 8 bases remained unmatched. CDR1 SGDLS and CDR2 YYNGEE come from the germline V gene. This CDR3 spans 16 amino acids. CDR3 in DNA: TGTGCCAGCAGCGTAGTTAGCGGGATGGGGTACGGGGAGCTGTTTTTT. It codes for CASSVVSGMGYGELFF.

Of note for this clone: The same CDR3 is also encoded by other DNA sequences in this sample. The chain recombines TRBV11-2 with TRBJ2-7, with TRBD2 as a possible D gene (5 bases). Trimming removed 1 base at V and 4 bases at J, with 5 bases between. Germline assignment: CDR1 SGHAT and CDR2 FQNNGV. CDR3 length: 12 residues. The CDR3 DNA reads TGTGCCAGCAGCTTAGCGGGATACGAGCAGTACTTC. Translated, it gives CASSLAGYEQYF.

The chain recombines TRBV7-2 with TRBJ2-2, with a weak D call TRBD1 (6 bases). Germline CDR1 is SGHTA and CDR2 is FQGNSA. V lost 5 bases and J 9 bases, leaving 13 bases between the germline ends. There are 13 residues in the CDR3. CDR3 sequence: CASSLKQGWELFF. CDR3 sequence (DNA): TGTGCCAGCAGCCTAAAACAGGGTTGGGAGCTGTTTTTT.

The chain combines TRBV6-1 with TRBJ2-3, with TRBD1 identical over 8 bases. This CDR3 is 15 amino acids long. Trimming cost V 0 bases and J 3 bases; bases outside gene matches: 2. CDR1 and CDR2 (germline): MNHNS, SASEGT. CDR3 nucleotide sequence: TGTGCCAGCAGTGAAGCACAGGGGGTAACAGATACGCAGTATTTT. It codes for CASSEAQGVTDTQYF.

This chain links TRBV4-1 with TRBJ2-1; 8 bases fit TRBD2. The V gene end was trimmed by 4 bases and the J gene end by 12 bases; junction bases not matched to a gene: 23. CDR3 size: 18 residues. CDR1 and CDR2 (germline): MGHRA, YSYEKL. The CDR3 DNA reads as TGCGCCAGCAGCCCCCACCTCAACTCCGGGACTAGATACGAAGGGCAGTTCTTC. Protein sequence: CASSPHLNSGTRYEGQFF.

V and J are TRBV5-5 and TRBJ1-1; 9 nucleotides align to TRBD1. Losses at the gene ends were 4 bases for V and 5 bases for J; bases not matched to a gene: 6. Germline-derived CDR1 and CDR2 are SGHKS and YYEKEE (reference sequence). The CDR3 extends over 14 amino acids. The CDR3 here is CASSPGQGLTEAFF. CDR3 DNA: TGTGCCAGCAGCCCAGGACAGGGGTTGACTGAAGCTTTCTTT.

The J gene is TRBJ2-2, the V gene TRBV7-2; D is uncertain. Germline V CDR1 and CDR2: SGHTA, FQGNSA. CDR3 size: 16 residues. The V end was cut by 5 bases, the J end by 1 base, with 14 bases between. The CDR3 spells CASSKEWSRNTGELFF. CDR3 DNA sequence: TGTGCCAGCAGCAAAGAGTGGAGCCGGAACACCGGGGAGCTGTTTTTT.